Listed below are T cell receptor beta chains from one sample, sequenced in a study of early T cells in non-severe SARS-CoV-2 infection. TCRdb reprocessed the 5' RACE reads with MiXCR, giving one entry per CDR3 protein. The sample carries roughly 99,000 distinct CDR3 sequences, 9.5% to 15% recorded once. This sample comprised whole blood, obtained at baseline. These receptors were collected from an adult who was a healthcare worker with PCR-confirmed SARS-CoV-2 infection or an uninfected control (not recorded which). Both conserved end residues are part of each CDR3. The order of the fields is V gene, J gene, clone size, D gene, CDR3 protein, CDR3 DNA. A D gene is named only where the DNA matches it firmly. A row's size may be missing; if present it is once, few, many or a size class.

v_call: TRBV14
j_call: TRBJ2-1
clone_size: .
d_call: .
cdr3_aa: CASSPKRDGNNEQFF
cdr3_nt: TGTGCCAGCAGCCCCAAACGGGACGGTAACAATGAGCAGTTCTTC

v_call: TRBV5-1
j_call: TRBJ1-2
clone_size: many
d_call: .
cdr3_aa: CASSFSGVGYGYTF
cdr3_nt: TGCGCCAGCAGCTTCAGCGGGGTCGGCTATGGCTACACCTTC

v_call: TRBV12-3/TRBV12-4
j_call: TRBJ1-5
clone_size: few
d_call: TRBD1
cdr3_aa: CASSYRTGVQPQHF
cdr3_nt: TGTGCCAGCAGTTACCGGACAGGGGTTCAGCCCCAGCATTTT

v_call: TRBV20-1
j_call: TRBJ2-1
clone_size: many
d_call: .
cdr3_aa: CSAITRGRVSYNEQFF
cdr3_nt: TGCAGTGCTATTACCCGCGGCAGGGTTTCCTACAATGAGCAGTTCTTC

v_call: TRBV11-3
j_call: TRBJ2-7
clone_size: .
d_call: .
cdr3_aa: CASSQVQGAYEQYF
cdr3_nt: TGTGCCAGCAGCCAAGTGCAGGGAGCCTACGAGCAGTACTTC

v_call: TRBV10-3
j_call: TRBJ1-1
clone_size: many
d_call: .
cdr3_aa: CAISQQGGTTEAFF
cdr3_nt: TGTGCCATCAGTCAACAGGGAGGCACCACTGAAGCTTTCTTT

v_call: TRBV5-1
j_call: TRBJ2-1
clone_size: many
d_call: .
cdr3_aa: CASSLALEGQIPYNEQFF
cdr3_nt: TGCGCCAGCAGCTTGGCCCTGGAGGGACAGATACCTTACAATGAGCAGTTCTTC

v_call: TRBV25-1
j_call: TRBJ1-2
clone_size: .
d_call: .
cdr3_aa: CASSRQEGYYGYTF
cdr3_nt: TGTGCCAGCAGTCGCCAGGAGGGATACTATGGCTACACCTTC

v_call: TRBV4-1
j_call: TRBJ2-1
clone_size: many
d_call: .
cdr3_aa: CASSQHSGSSYNEQFF
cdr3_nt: TGCGCCAGCAGCCAACATAGCGGTAGCTCCTACAATGAGCAGTTCTTC

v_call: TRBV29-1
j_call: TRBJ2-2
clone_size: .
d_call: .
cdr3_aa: CSVDKVNTGELFF
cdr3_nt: TGCAGCGTTGATAAAGTGAACACCGGGGAGCTGTTTTTT